This TCR beta chain was profiled in a study of T cell responses to AZD1222 COVID-19 vaccine. Study results and caveats: Females made up more of the donors, who were largely white British, and clonal diversity may have come out too low. Reportedly, nearly half the spike-specific TCRs target unmutated variant regions.

Remarks on this clone: Its antigen is unknown.

Germline values: CDR1 LGHDT, CDR2 YNNKEL (reference sequence). The CDR3 covers 15 residues. Trimming pared 1 base from V and 7 bases from J, leaving 14 bases between. The repertoire was sequenced with immunoSEQ multiplex PCR; TCRdb's copy has only in-frame clones and lacks some. The sample has over 120,000 clones, 80% to 95% seen once. The specimen was peripheral blood, collected 28 days after the second AZD1222 dose. The clonotype originates from an adult who received the AZD1222 COVID-19 vaccine. The genes are TRBV3-1 (or the pseudogene TRBV3-2) and TRBJ1-3; D not resolved. The CDR3 loop is CASSQGLGRRNTIYF. The CDR3 DNA reads as TGTGCCAGCAGCCAAGGGCTCGGACGTCGGAACACCATATATTTT.